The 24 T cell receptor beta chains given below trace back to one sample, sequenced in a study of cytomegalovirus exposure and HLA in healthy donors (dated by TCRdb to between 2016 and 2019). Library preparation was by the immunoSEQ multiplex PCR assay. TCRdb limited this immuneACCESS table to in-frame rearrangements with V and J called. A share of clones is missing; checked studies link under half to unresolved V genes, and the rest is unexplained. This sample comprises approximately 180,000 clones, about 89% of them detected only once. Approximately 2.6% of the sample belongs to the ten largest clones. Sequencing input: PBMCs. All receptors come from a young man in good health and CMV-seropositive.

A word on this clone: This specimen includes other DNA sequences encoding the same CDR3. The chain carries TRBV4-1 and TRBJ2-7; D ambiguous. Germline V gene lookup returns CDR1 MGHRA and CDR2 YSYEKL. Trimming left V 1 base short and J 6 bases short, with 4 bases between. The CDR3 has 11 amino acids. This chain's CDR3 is CASSQAGEQYF. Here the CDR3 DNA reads TGCGCCAGCAGCCAAGCGGGCGAGCAGTACTTC.

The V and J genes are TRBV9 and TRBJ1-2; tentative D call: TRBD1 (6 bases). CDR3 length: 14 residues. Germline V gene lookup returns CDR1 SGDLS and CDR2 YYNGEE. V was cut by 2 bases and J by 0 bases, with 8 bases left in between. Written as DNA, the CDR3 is TGTGCCAGCAGCGTGACAGGAGCTAACTATGGCTACACCTTC. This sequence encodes CASSVTGANYGYTF.

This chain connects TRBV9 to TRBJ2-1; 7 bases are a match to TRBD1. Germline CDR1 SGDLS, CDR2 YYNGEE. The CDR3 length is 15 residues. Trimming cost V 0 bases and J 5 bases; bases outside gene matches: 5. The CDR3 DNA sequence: TGTGCCAGCAGCGTAGGGGGGACAGTTAACAATGAGCAGTTCTTC. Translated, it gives CASSVGGTVNNEQFF.

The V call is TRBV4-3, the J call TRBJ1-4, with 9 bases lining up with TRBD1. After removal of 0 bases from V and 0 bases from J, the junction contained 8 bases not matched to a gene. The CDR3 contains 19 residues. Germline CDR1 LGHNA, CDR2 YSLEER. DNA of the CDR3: TGCGCCAGCAGCCAAGATGGTACAGGGGGCGCCGCAACTAATGAAAAACTGTTTTTT. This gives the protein CASSQDGTGGAATNEKLFF.

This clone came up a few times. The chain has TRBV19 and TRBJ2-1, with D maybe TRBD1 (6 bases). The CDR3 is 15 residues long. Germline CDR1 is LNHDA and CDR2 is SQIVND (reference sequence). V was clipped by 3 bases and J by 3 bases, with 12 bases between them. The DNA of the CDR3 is TGTGCCAGTAGTATCCGGCAGGGGATCTACAATGAGCAGTTCTTC. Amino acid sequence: CASSIRQGIYNEQFF. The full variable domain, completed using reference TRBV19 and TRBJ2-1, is DGGITQSPKYLFRKEGQNVTLSCEQNLNHDAMYWYRQDPGQGLRLIYYSQIVNDFQKGDIAEGYSVSREKKESFPLTVTSAQKNPTAFYLCASSIRQGIYNEQFFGPGTRLTVL.

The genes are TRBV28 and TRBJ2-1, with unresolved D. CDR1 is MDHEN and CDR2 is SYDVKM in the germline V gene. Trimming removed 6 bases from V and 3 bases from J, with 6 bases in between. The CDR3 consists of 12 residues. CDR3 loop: CASSELYNEQFF. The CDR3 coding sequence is TGTGCCAGCAGCGAGCTCTACAATGAGCAGTTCTTC.

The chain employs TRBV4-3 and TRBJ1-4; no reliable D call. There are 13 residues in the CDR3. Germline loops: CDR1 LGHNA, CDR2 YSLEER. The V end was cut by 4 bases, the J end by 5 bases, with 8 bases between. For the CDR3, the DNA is TGCGCCAGCAGCCGGGCCCGGAATGAAAAACTGTTTTTT. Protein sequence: CASSRARNEKLFF.

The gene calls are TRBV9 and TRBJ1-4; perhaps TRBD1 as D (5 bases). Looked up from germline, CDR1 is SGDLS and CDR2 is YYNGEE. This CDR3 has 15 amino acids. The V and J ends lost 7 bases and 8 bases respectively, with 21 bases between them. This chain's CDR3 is CASSPAWGGSEKLFF. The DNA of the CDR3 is TGTGCCAGCTCCCCCGCTTGGGGGGGTAGCGAAAAACTGTTTTTT.

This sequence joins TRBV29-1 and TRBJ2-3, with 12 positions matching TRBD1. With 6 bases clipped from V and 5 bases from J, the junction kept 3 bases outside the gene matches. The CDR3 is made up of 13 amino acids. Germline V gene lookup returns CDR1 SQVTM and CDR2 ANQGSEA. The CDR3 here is CSVGQGAGDTQYF. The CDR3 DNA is TGCAGCGTGGGACAGGGGGCCGGAGATACGCAGTATTTT.

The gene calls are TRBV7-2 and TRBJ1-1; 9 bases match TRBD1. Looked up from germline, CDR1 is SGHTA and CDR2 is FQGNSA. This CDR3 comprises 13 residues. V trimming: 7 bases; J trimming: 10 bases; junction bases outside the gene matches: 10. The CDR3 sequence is CASNGGQGRGAFF. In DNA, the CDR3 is TGTGCCAGCAACGGAGGACAGGGGAGAGGAGCTTTCTTT. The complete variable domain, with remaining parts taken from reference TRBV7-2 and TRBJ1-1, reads GAGVSQSPSNKVTEKGKDVELRCDPISGHTALYWYRQSLGQGLEFLIYFQGNSAPDKSGLPSDRFSAERTGGSVSTLTIQRTQQEDSAVYLCASNGGQGRGAFFGQGTRLTVV.

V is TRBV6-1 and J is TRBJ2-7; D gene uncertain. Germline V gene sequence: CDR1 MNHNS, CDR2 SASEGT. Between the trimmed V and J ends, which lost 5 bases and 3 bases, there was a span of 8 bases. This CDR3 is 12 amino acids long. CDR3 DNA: TGTGCCAGCAGTTCCCCATTCTACGAGCAGTACTTC. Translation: CASSSPFYEQYF.

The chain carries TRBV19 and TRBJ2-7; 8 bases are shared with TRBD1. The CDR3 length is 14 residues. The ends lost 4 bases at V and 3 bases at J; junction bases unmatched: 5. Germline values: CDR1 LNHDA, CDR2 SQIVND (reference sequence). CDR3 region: CASSRDRGGYEQYF. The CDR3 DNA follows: TGTGCCAGTAGTAGAGACAGGGGTGGCTACGAGCAGTACTTC.

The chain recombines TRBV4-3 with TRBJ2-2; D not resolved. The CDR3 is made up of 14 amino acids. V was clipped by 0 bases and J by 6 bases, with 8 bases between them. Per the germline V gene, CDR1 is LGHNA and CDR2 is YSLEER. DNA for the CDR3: TGCGCCAGCAGCCAAGAGGCTCCTCCCGGGGAGCTGTTTTTT. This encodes CASSQEAPPGELFF.

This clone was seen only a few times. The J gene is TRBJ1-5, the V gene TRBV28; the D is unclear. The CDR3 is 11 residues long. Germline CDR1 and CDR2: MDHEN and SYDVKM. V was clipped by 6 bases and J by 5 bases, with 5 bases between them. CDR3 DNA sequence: TGTGCCAGCAGGCGGGATCAGCCCCAGCATTTT. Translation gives CASRRDQPQHF. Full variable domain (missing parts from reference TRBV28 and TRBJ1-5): DVKVTQSSRYLVKRTGEKVFLECVQDMDHENMFWYRQDPGLGLRLIYFSYDVKMKEKGDIPEGYSVSREKKERFSLILESASTNQTSMYLCASRRDQPQHFGDGTRLSIL.

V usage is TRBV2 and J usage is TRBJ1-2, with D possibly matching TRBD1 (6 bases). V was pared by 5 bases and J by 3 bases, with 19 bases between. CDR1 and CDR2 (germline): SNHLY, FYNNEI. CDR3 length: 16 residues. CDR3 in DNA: TGTGCCAGCAGTCAAAGGGGGAGGGGAGGGGACTATGGCTACACCTTC. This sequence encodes CASSQRGRGGDYGYTF.

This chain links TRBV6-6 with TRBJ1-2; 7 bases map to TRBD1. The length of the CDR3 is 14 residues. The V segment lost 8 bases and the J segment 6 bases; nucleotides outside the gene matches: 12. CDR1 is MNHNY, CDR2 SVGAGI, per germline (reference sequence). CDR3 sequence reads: CASGSDRVSHGYTF. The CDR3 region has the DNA TGTGCCAGCGGCTCTGACAGGGTTAGCCATGGCTACACCTTC.

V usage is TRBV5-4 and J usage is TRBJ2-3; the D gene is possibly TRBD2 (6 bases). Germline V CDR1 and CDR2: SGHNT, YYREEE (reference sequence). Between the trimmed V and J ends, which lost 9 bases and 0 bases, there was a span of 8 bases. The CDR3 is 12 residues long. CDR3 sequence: CATAGSTDTQYF. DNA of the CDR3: TGTGCCACGGCGGGGAGCACAGATACGCAGTATTTT. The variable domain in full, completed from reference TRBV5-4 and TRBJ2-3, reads ETGVTQSPTHLIKTRGQQVTLRCSSQSGHNTVSWYQQALGQGPQFIFQYYREEENGRGNFPPRFSGLQFPNYSSELNVNALELDDSALYLCATAGSTDTQYFGPGTRLTVL.

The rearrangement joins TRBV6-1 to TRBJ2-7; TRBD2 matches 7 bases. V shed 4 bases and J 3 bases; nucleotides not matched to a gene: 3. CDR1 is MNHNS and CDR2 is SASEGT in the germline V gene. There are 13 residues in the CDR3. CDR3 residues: CASSGDYFYEQYF. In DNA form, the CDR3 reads TGTGCCAGCAGTGGGGACTACTTCTACGAGCAGTACTTC.

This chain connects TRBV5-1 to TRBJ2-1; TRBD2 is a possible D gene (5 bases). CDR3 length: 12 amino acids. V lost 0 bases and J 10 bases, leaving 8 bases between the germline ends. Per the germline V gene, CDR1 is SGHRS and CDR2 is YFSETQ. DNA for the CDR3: TGCGCCAGCAGCTTGGAGGGCGGGGAGCAGTTCTTC. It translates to CASSLEGGEQFF. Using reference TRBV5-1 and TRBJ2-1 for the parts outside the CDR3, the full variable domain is KAGVTQTPRYLIKTRGQQVTLSCSPISGHRSVSWYQQTPGQGLQFLFEYFSETQRNKGNFPGRFSGRQFSNSRSEMNVSTLELGDSALYLCASSLEGGEQFFGPGTRLTVL.

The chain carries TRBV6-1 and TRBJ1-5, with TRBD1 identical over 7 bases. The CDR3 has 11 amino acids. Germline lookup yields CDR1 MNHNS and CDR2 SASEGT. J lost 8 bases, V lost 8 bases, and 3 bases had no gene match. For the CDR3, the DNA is TGTGCCAGCGCGGGGACAGAGCCCCAGCATTTT. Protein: CASAGTEPQHF.

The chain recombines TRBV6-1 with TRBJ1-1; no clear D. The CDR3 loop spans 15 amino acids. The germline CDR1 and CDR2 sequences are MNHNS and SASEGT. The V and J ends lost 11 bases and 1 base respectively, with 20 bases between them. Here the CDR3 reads CAGWSLGRTNTEAFF. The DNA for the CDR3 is TGTGCCGGTTGGAGTCTAGGAAGAACGAACACTGAAGCTTTCTTT.

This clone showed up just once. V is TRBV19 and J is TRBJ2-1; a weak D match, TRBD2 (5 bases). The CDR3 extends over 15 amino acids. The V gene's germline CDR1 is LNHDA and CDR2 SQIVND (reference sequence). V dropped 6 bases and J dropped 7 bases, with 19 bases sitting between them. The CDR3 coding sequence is TGTGCCAGTAGGGAAGGACTTTCAGATCGGAATGAGCAGTTCTTC. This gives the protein CASREGLSDRNEQFF.

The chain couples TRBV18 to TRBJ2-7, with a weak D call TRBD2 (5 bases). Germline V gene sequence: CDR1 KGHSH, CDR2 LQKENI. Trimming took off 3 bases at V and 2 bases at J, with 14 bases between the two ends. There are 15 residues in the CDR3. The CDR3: CASSPRAVGTYEQYF. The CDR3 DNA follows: TGTGCCAGCTCACCGCGGGCAGTAGGGACCTACGAGCAGTACTTC.

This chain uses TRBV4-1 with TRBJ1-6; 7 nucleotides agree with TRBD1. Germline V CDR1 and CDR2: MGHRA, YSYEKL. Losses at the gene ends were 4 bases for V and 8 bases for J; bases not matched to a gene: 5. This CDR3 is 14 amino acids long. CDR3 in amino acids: CASSPLTGDSPLHF. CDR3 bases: TGCGCCAGCAGCCCTCTCACAGGGGATTCACCCCTCCACTTT.